A selection of T cell receptor beta chains follows, all from one sample in a study of human T cells and chemical hapten exposure. TCRdb re-called the RACE reads through MiXCR, storing one row per CDR3 protein. The sample holds tens of thousands of distinct CDR3 sequences; under 11% are singletons and the top ten take around 5%. The specimen comprised whole blood, sampled in connection with sensitization to the hapten diphenylcyclopropenone (DPC). Source of these receptors: a woman between 50 and 59 years old with alopecia areata. Some clones in this sample may be carry-over from other donors' samples. Each CDR3 is given with its conserved first and last residue. A D gene is named only where the DNA matches it firmly. The size field is filled for only some rows; it gives once, few, many or a size class.

d_gene: NA; abundance: few; v_gene: TRBV6-6; j_gene: TRBJ2-6; CDR3nt: TGTGCCAGCAGCCCGGTAGCTGGGGCCAACGTCCTGACTTTC; CDR3aa: CASSPVAGANVLTF
d_gene: NA; abundance: NA; v_gene: TRBV30; j_gene: TRBJ1-5; CDR3nt: TGTGCCTGGAGTGGGACAGTAAACAATCAGCCCCAGCATTTT; CDR3aa: CAWSGTVNNQPQHF
d_gene: NA; abundance: few; v_gene: TRBV15; j_gene: TRBJ2-5; CDR3nt: TGTGCCACCAGCAGAGAGGTGACAGGCTTCCAAGAGACCCAGTACTTC; CDR3aa: CATSREVTGFQETQYF
d_gene: TRBD1; abundance: few; v_gene: TRBV27; j_gene: TRBJ2-7; CDR3nt: TGTGCCAGCAGTCCGCGGACAGGGGGCGTCTACGAGCAGTACTTC; CDR3aa: CASSPRTGGVYEQYF
d_gene: TRBD2; abundance: few; v_gene: TRBV28; j_gene: TRBJ2-1; CDR3nt: TGTGCCAGCAGCGAGTTTCAGCGGGAGATCTGGGATGAGCAGTTCTTC; CDR3aa: CASSEFQREIWDEQFF
d_gene: TRBD2; abundance: NA; v_gene: TRBV7-9; j_gene: TRBJ2-1; CDR3nt: TGTGCCAGCAGAACCAGGGCTAGCGGATACAATGAGCAGTTCTTC; CDR3aa: CASRTRASGYNEQFF
d_gene: NA; abundance: many; v_gene: TRBV7-2; j_gene: TRBJ2-6; CDR3nt: TGTGCCAGCAGCCCCCGCCCCCCGGGGTCTGGGGCCAACGTCCTGACTTTC; CDR3aa: CASSPRPPGSGANVLTF
d_gene: TRBD2; abundance: many; v_gene: TRBV5-1; j_gene: TRBJ2-3; CDR3nt: TGCGCCAGCAGCCCTCCCTTAGCGGGAGTAGGGAATACGCAGTATTTT; CDR3aa: CASSPPLAGVGNTQYF
d_gene: NA; abundance: NA; v_gene: TRBV24-1; j_gene: TRBJ1-2; CDR3nt: TGTGCCACCAGTGATTTGCATCAGGTTCAAGGCTACACCTTC; CDR3aa: CATSDLHQVQGYTF
d_gene: TRBD2; abundance: few; v_gene: TRBV20-1; j_gene: TRBJ2-7; CDR3nt: TGCAGTGCTAGTCCTAGCGGGAGTCGAGCCGAGCAGTACTTC; CDR3aa: CSASPSGSRAEQYF
d_gene: TRBD2; abundance: few; v_gene: TRBV5-1; j_gene: TRBJ2-2; CDR3nt: TGCGCCAGCAGTGGAGCGGGAGTCACCGGGGAGCTGTTTTTT; CDR3aa: CASSGAGVTGELFF
d_gene: NA; abundance: few; v_gene: TRBV4-2; j_gene: TRBJ1-3; CDR3nt: TGTGCCAGCAGCGTCCGGGACATCGATTTCTCTGGAAACACCATATATTTT; CDR3aa: CASSVRDIDFSGNTIYF
d_gene: TRBD1; abundance: NA; v_gene: TRBV7-9; j_gene: TRBJ2-7; CDR3nt: TGTGCCAGCAGCCGGACAGGGGACGAGCAGTACTTC; CDR3aa: CASSRTGDEQYF
d_gene: TRBD1; abundance: few; v_gene: TRBV9; j_gene: TRBJ1-2; CDR3nt: TGTGCCAGCAGGAACCGGGACAGGGTCGGCTACACCTTC; CDR3aa: CASRNRDRVGYTF
d_gene: TRBD1; abundance: few; v_gene: TRBV3-1; j_gene: TRBJ1-1; CDR3nt: TGTGCCAGCAGCCCTAAGACAGGGTTGGGCACTGAAGCTTTCTTT; CDR3aa: CASSPKTGLGTEAFF
d_gene: NA; abundance: many; v_gene: TRBV20-1; j_gene: TRBJ2-1; CDR3nt: TGCAGTGCTAGAGGTGGGCTAGGGGTGGAGGAGCAGTTCTTC; CDR3aa: CSARGGLGVEEQFF
d_gene: NA; abundance: few; v_gene: TRBV10-3; j_gene: TRBJ1-2; CDR3nt: TGTGCCATCAGTGAGTCTGAACGCTATGGCTACACCTTC; CDR3aa: CAISESERYGYTF
d_gene: TRBD1; abundance: NA; v_gene: TRBV14; j_gene: TRBJ1-5; CDR3nt: TGTGCCAGCAGTCGGGACAGTAATCAGCCCCAGCATTTT; CDR3aa: CASSRDSNQPQHF
d_gene: TRBD1; abundance: NA; v_gene: TRBV12-3/TRBV12-4; j_gene: TRBJ2-7; CDR3nt: TGTGCCAGCAGGCCAGGGACAGCCCAGGGCGAGCAGTACTTC; CDR3aa: CASRPGTAQGEQYF
d_gene: TRBD1; abundance: few; v_gene: TRBV4-2; j_gene: TRBJ2-7; CDR3nt: TGTGCCAGCAGCCCTTTAGTGGGACAGGGGAACGAGCAGTACTTC; CDR3aa: CASSPLVGQGNEQYF
d_gene: NA; abundance: NA; v_gene: TRBV20-1; j_gene: TRBJ2-5; CDR3nt: TGCAGTGCTAGGGATCCGGCTGGGACCCAGTACTTC; CDR3aa: CSARDPAGTQYF
d_gene: NA; abundance: NA; v_gene: TRBV5-1; j_gene: TRBJ2-1; CDR3nt: TGCGCCAGCACTGACGTTGGAACCTACAATGAGCAGTTCTTC; CDR3aa: CASTDVGTYNEQFF
d_gene: NA; abundance: NA; v_gene: TRBV2; j_gene: TRBJ2-5; CDR3nt: TGTGCCAGCAGTGAAATGGCTAGAGAGACCCAGTACTTC; CDR3aa: CASSEMARETQYF
d_gene: TRBD2; abundance: many; v_gene: TRBV29-1; j_gene: TRBJ2-3; CDR3nt: TGCAGCGTTGAAGGGGCTAGCGGTGAGGGGACAGATACGCAGTATTTT; CDR3aa: CSVEGASGEGTDTQYF
d_gene: TRBD2; abundance: few; v_gene: TRBV10-3; j_gene: TRBJ2-5; CDR3nt: TGTGCCATCAGTGGCGGGAGGGCGGAAGAGACCCAGTACTTC; CDR3aa: CAISGGRAEETQYF
d_gene: NA; abundance: many; v_gene: TRBV28; j_gene: TRBJ2-2; CDR3nt: TGTGCCACCATACGGTCAGCCACCGGGGAGCTGTTTTTT; CDR3aa: CATIRSATGELFF
d_gene: NA; abundance: few; v_gene: TRBV9; j_gene: TRBJ1-2; CDR3nt: TGTGCCAGCAGCCGAGATGGCTACACCTTC; CDR3aa: CASSRDGYTF
d_gene: TRBD1; abundance: few; v_gene: TRBV18; j_gene: TRBJ2-1; CDR3nt: TGTGCCAGCTCAGGGGACAGTCTCAATGAGCAGTTCTTC; CDR3aa: CASSGDSLNEQFF
d_gene: TRBD1; abundance: many; v_gene: TRBV6-6; j_gene: TRBJ1-1; CDR3nt: TGTGCCAGCAGGGACGGGACAGGGGGCATGGGCACTGAAGCTTTCTTT; CDR3aa: CASRDGTGGMGTEAFF
d_gene: NA; abundance: few; v_gene: TRBV5-1; j_gene: TRBJ2-1; CDR3nt: TGCGCCAGCAGCTTGCGCAGCACCAATGAGCAGTTCTTC; CDR3aa: CASSLRSTNEQFF
d_gene: TRBD1; abundance: NA; v_gene: TRBV5-5; j_gene: TRBJ2-5; CDR3nt: TGTGCCAGCAGCTTGGAAGGGGGCTTGGAGACCCAGTACTTC; CDR3aa: CASSLEGGLETQYF
d_gene: NA; abundance: many; v_gene: TRBV6-6; j_gene: TRBJ1-1; CDR3nt: TGTGCCAGCACCATCCAGGGTAACACTGAAGCTTTCTTT; CDR3aa: CASTIQGNTEAFF
d_gene: TRBD2; abundance: many; v_gene: TRBV20-1; j_gene: TRBJ2-6; CDR3nt: TGCAGTGCTAGAGGATTTCGGGAGGCCCCTGGGGCCAACGTCCTGACTTTC; CDR3aa: CSARGFREAPGANVLTF
d_gene: NA; abundance: NA; v_gene: TRBV4-3; j_gene: TRBJ1-2; CDR3nt: TGCGCCAGCAGCTACAATAGACCAGGGAGATATAGCTATGGCTACACCTTC; CDR3aa: CASSYNRPGRYSYGYTF
d_gene: NA; abundance: few; v_gene: TRBV4-3; j_gene: TRBJ2-3; CDR3nt: TGCGCCAGCAGCCAAGATTCAACCGGGGCTGGTGCAGATACGCAGTATTTT; CDR3aa: CASSQDSTGAGADTQYF
d_gene: TRBD1; abundance: NA; v_gene: TRBV27; j_gene: TRBJ2-3; CDR3nt: TGTGCCAGCAGTCCTAGACAGGGCCGCACAGATACGCAGTATTTT; CDR3aa: CASSPRQGRTDTQYF
d_gene: TRBD1; abundance: many; v_gene: TRBV6-1; j_gene: TRBJ2-7; CDR3nt: TGTGCCAGCAGTGAAGGCCCCCGGACAGGTTACGAGCAGTACTTC; CDR3aa: CASSEGPRTGYEQYF
d_gene: NA; abundance: NA; v_gene: TRBV20-1; j_gene: TRBJ1-1; CDR3nt: TGCAGTGCCCCCTTGGTCCGTTCAAACACTGAAGCTTTCTTT; CDR3aa: CSAPLVRSNTEAFF
d_gene: TRBD2; abundance: many; v_gene: TRBV28; j_gene: TRBJ2-1; CDR3nt: TGTGCCAGCAGTTTAGGACTAGCGGGAGGAGACGTCAATAGCTCCTACAATGAGCAGTTCTTC; CDR3aa: CASSLGLAGGDVNSSYNEQFF
d_gene: TRBD2; abundance: few; v_gene: TRBV14; j_gene: TRBJ2-1; CDR3nt: TGTGCCAGCAGCCAGAGCGGGGTGAGAGTGAATGAGCAGTTCTTC; CDR3aa: CASSQSGVRVNEQFF
d_gene: TRBD2; abundance: NA; v_gene: TRBV20-1; j_gene: TRBJ2-3; CDR3nt: TGCAGTGCTAGACCAAGCCTAGCGGGAGTTGCAGATACGCAGTATTTT; CDR3aa: CSARPSLAGVADTQYF
d_gene: TRBD1; abundance: few; v_gene: TRBV20-1; j_gene: TRBJ2-1; CDR3nt: TGCAGTGCACTGACAGGGATTGAGCAGTTCTTC; CDR3aa: CSALTGIEQFF
d_gene: NA; abundance: NA; v_gene: TRBV12-3/TRBV12-4; j_gene: TRBJ2-7; CDR3nt: TGTGCCAGCAGCCCGCTCCTCCAGGGCCCCTACGAGCAGTACTTC; CDR3aa: CASSPLLQGPYEQYF
d_gene: NA; abundance: many; v_gene: TRBV3-1; j_gene: TRBJ2-2; CDR3nt: TGTGCCAGCAGCCCATTGGGCTGGCACACCGGGGAGCTGTTTTTT; CDR3aa: CASSPLGWHTGELFF
d_gene: NA; abundance: few; v_gene: TRBV27; j_gene: TRBJ2-5; CDR3nt: TGTGCCAGCAGCAATTGGAACAGACAAGAGACCCAGTACTTC; CDR3aa: CASSNWNRQETQYF
d_gene: NA; abundance: NA; v_gene: TRBV19; j_gene: TRBJ2-1; CDR3nt: TGTGCCAGTAGTATCGCGGGGACTGGTTCCAATGAGCAGTTCTTC; CDR3aa: CASSIAGTGSNEQFF
d_gene: NA; abundance: NA; v_gene: TRBV11-2; j_gene: TRBJ2-2; CDR3nt: TGTGCCAGCAGCTTAATAGCATCGAACACCGGGGAGCTGTTTTTT; CDR3aa: CASSLIASNTGELFF
d_gene: NA; abundance: few; v_gene: TRBV6-6; j_gene: TRBJ2-2; CDR3nt: TGTGCCAGCAGTTATAGCGTTTCCTCCGGGGAGCTGTTTTTT; CDR3aa: CASSYSVSSGELFF